Shown below are 10 T cell receptor beta chains from a single sample sequenced in a study of T-cell reconstitution after alpha-beta-depleted transplantation in children. A library of TCRbeta sequences, prepared with unique molecular identifiers, was generated. One entry per CDR3 protein results from TCRdb running MiXCR on the PCR reads. The table has 500,000 to 600,000 distinct CDR3 sequences, approximately 30% seen once. This material consisted of PBMCs, taken before TCRalphabeta/CD19-depleted stem cell transplant. These receptors all stem from a boy in the first two years of life with Wiskott-Aldrich syndrome, due to receive a stem cell transplant.

The genes are TRBV5-1 and TRBJ2-1, with D tentatively TRBD2 (5 bases). Germline values: CDR1 SGHRS, CDR2 YFSETQ. Deletions cut 2 bases from V and 7 bases from J, with 13 bases between. This CDR3 comprises 14 residues. The chain's CDR3 is CASSFDGNGNEQFF. DNA of the CDR3: TGCGCCAGCAGCTTTGACGGGAATGGGAATGAGCAGTTCTTC.

This clonotype was seen a handful of times. The genes are TRBV5-1 and TRBJ2-2; TRBD2 agrees at 11 bases. The CDR3 loop spans 19 amino acids. V trimming: 2 bases; J trimming: 2 bases; junction bases outside the gene matches: 11. Germline V gene lookup returns CDR1 SGHRS and CDR2 YFSETQ. CDR3 loop: CASSLRILAGGLNTGELFF. In DNA form, the CDR3 reads TGCGCCAGCAGCTTAAGAATTCTAGCGGGAGGCCTTAACACCGGGGAGCTGTTTTTT.

This clonotype occurred a few times. The chain is built from TRBV15 and TRBJ2-4, with TRBD1 matching 7 bases. The J segment lost 4 bases and the V segment lost 0 bases, leaving 6 bases of the junction unmatched. CDR1 and CDR2 from the germline V gene are LNHNV and YYDKDF (reference sequence). This CDR3 has 16 residues. DNA for the CDR3: TGTGCCACCAGCAGAGATCAGAAGGGGGCAAAAAACATTCAGTACTTC. Its translation is CATSRDQKGAKNIQYF.

The table lists this clonotype with a few counts. The rearrangement links TRBV6-2 or TRBV6-3 to TRBJ1-4; maybe TRBD1 (5 bases). With 6 bases removed from V and 0 bases from J, the gap between germline ends came to 26 bases. Germline V gene data show CDR1 as MNHEY and CDR2 as SVGEGT. This CDR3 comprises 20 residues. CDR3 region: CASRLDRGKGILTTNEKLFF. The CDR3 DNA follows: TGTGCCAGCAGACTCGACCGGGGCAAGGGCATCCTTACAACTAATGAAAAACTGTTTTTT.

As for this clonotype: It differs at one base from a far larger clone, so likely a read error. No conserved phenylalanine or tryptophan is present at the end of the CDR3, so a read error is the likely explanation. The V and J genes are TRBV5-8 and TRBJ2-3; D unresolved. Trimming cost V 3 bases and J 2 bases, with 1 base left between them. Germline V gives CDR1 SGHTS, CDR2 YDEGEE. The CDR3 sequence is 11 residues long. The CDR3 DNA sequence: TGTGCCAGCAGCTCCACAGATACGCAGTATTAT. Its translation: CASSSTDTQYY.

In its sample, this clonotype was seen a few times. This sequence joins TRBV28 and TRBJ2-1, with D uncertain. V was shortened by 6 bases and J by 11 bases, with 11 bases between the two germline ends. The CDR3 is 11 amino acids. Germline CDR1 MDHEN, CDR2 SYDVKM. CDR3 loop: CASRADGKQFF. Here the CDR3 DNA reads TGTGCCAGCAGGGCAGATGGGAAGCAGTTCTTC. The whole variable domain, filled in from reference TRBV28 and TRBJ2-1, reads DVKVTQSSRYLVKRTGEKVFLECVQDMDHENMFWYRQDPGLGLRLIYFSYDVKMKEKGDIPEGYSVSREKKERFSLILESASTNQTSMYLCASRADGKQFFGPGTRLTVL.

This clonotype was observed a handful of times. The J gene is TRBJ2-2, the V gene TRBV5-1, with D tentatively TRBD1 (5 bases). In germline, CDR1 is SGHRS, CDR2 YFSETQ. Trimming took 2 bases from V and 4 from J, leaving 9 bases between them. CDR3 size: 14 residues. CDR3 DNA sequence: TGCGCCAGCAGCTTTCAGGGAAGCACCGGGGAGCTGTTTTTT. Translated: CASSFQGSTGELFF.

This sequence joins TRBV7-3 and TRBJ2-3; D gene unclear. The CDR3 is 15 amino acids. Germline CDR1 is SGHTA and CDR2 is FQGTGA. V was trimmed by 2 bases and J by 2 bases, leaving 11 bases between them. Here the CDR3 reads CASSLGGNPTDTQYF. The CDR3 DNA is TGTGCCAGCAGCTTAGGCGGAAACCCCACAGATACGCAGTATTTT.

This clonotype was seen a handful of times. The chain recombines TRBV20-1 with TRBJ1-5; unclear D gene. This CDR3 spans 12 amino acids. V lost 3 bases and J lost 4, with 7 bases in between. Germline CDR1 DFQATT, CDR2 SNEGSKA (reference sequence). CDR3 loop: CSARSGNQPQHF. CDR3 nucleotides: TGCAGTGCTAGGTCGGGGAATCAGCCCCAGCATTTT.

This clonotype was counted ten times or more. The chain recombines TRBV7-2 with TRBJ2-7, with D maybe TRBD2 (6 bases). Looked up from germline, CDR1 is SGHTA and CDR2 is FQGNSA. V lost 3 bases and J 6 bases, leaving 6 bases between the germline ends. The CDR3 sequence is 11 residues long. The CDR3 region has the DNA TGTGCCAGCAGCTTGACTAGCGAGCAGTACTTC. Amino acid sequence: CASSLTSEQYF. Combining the CDR3 with reference TRBV7-2 and TRBJ2-7 gives the whole variable domain GAGVSQSPSNKVTEKGKDVELRCDPISGHTALYWYRQSLGQGLEFLIYFQGNSAPDKSGLPSDRFSAERTGGSVSTLTIQRTQQEDSAVYLCASSLTSEQYFGPGTRLTVT.